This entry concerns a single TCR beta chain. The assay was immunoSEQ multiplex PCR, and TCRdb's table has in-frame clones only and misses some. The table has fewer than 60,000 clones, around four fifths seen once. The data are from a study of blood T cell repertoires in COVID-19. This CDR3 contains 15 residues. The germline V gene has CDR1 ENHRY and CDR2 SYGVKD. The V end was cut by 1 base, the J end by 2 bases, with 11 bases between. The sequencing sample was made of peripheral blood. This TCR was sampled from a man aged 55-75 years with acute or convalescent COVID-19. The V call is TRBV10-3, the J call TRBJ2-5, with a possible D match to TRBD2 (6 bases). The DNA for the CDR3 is TGTGCCATCAGTGAGTGGGAGGTTGGGCAAGAGACCCAGTACTTC. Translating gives CAISEWEVGQETQYF.